What follows is one T cell receptor (beta chain) and its context. What it binds is not known. The data derive from a study of cytomegalovirus exposure and HLA in healthy donors. Germline lookup yields CDR1 GTSNPN and CDR2 SVGIG (reference sequence). The CDR3 contains 10 residues. V was pared by 1 base and J by 11 bases, with 9 bases between. Study outcomes and limitations: When analyzed later, the rates of TCR association showed variation by HLA locus, with DRB1 the most and HLA-C the fewest. Specificity for CMV antigens was confirmed in vitro for a few of the CMV-associated chains. A further, later analysis showed that HLA-associated TCR beta chains (compared with equally common others) were more clonally expanded.

13 Jbeta primers and 60 Vbeta primers were used for the PCR. In the source study's methods: About 11 million shared chains were among the 80 million or so unique TCR beta chains that a later analysis counted. Clones were read by immunoSEQ multiplex PCR, and TCRdb kept only the in-frame ones, dropping some. The V and J calls and clone size are taken from that table; D and trimming were inferred from the DNA. Among about 120,000 clones listed, over 9.5% were seen once. Material for sequencing was PBMCs. This clonotype was sampled from a woman under 30 in good health and CMV-seropositive. The chain couples TRBV30 to TRBJ2-7; D remains unclear. The CDR3 DNA reads as TGTGCCTGGAGTGGCGCAGAGGAGTACTTC. Its translation is CAWSGAEEYF.